This T cell receptor (beta chain) emerged from a study of beta chain features in type 1 diabetes. Whole-study results and caveats: Shortening that was moderate but significant affected the TCRB CDR3s of Type 1 diabetes patients in all four CD4+ subsets. The similarity of naive, central memory and Treg TCRB repertoires appeared greater among patients than among healthy donors. Patients with type 1 diabetes carried fewer insertions and had more deletions at their VDJ junctions.

The sample holds a few counts of this clone. The antigen remains unidentified. Markers CD45RO/CCR7/CD25/CD127/CD95/CD27 served to sort CD4+ naive, central memory, regulatory and stem cell-like memory cells. CDR1 is LGHNA and CDR2 is YSLEER in the germline V gene. CDR3 length equals 15 residues. Trimming shortened V by 0 bases and J by 7 bases, and 10 bases separated the two germline ends. Every isolated RNA sample was fully reverse transcribed, so sequencing captured expressed TCRB transcripts. The assay was immunoSEQ multiplex PCR, and TCRdb's table has in-frame clones only and misses some. The table includes roughly 150,000 clones, 8% to 8.5% detected once.

Sequencing was done on a sample of central memory CD4+ T cells from blood. The chain is built from TRBV4-3 and TRBJ1-6, with TRBD1 as a possible D gene (6 bases). The TCR sequence derives from a woman between 18 and 29 years old with type 1 diabetes. The CDR3 region is CASSQDRGGNSPLHF. The CDR3 nucleotides read TGCGCCAGCAGCCAAGACAGGGGTGGGAATTCACCCCTCCACTTT.